Listed here is a single T cell receptor (beta chain). Its antigen specificity is not known. Base qualities were left out, and no much larger clone turns up one base away. This sample stems from a study of cytomegalovirus exposure and HLA in healthy donors (dated by TCRdb to about 2017). Describing the broader study: An earlier analysis of approximately 640 of the donors reported 250 to 350 Gb of sequence data and approximately 110 million unique TCR beta sequences from some 180 million T cells. Genome-wide SNP genotypes for about 65% of the 666 donors were used in a later genetic analysis, which treated that subset as a discovery cohort. The aim of the study was to test whether cataloging public T cell receptors could identify signatures of past pathogen exposure. Because of strong linkage in the cohort, roughly five DR-DQ haplotypes were treated as single units for association and clustering. Alongside the repertoire data, information on donor age, sex, ethnicity and CMV serostatus was compiled. An early release that covered roughly 600 HLA-typed donors contained 250 to 350 gigabases of sequencing data and about 84 million unique TCR sequences. Both class I and class II loci were covered by HLA typing, at four-digit resolution. A later analysis re-analyzed previously published TCR beta repertoires from roughly 690 donors and added high-resolution HLA genotyping to study TCR occurrence patterns. The study profiled the T cell repertoires of under 700 subjects by immunosequencing and related them to cytomegalovirus serostatus. A separate validation cohort of over a hundred different subjects was used in addition to the roughly 640-subject first cohort. The number of donors typed differed by locus, with roughly 620-640 for A, B, C, DRB1 and DQB1, around 520 for DQA1, over 600 for DPA1, and some 440 for DPB1. Across 398 genotyped donors of the cohort, an average of 235,054 unique TCR beta nucleotide sequences per donor were sequenced, and roughly a sixth of those sequences were non-productive. All discovery cohort repertoires had been generated on a single sequencing platform. An earlier analysis of several hundred of the donors used high-throughput TCR beta sequencing to judge whether each TCR beta V gene segment behaved as functional or pseudogenic. The genetic ancestry cluster associated with self-reported Caucasian donors included about 84% of the approximately 410 genotyped donors. High-throughput TCR immunosequencing, statistical association of individual TCRs with disease status, and machine learning were combined to predict cytomegalovirus infection status. The later analysis used no new phenotypic data to find candidate immune exposures, relying instead on TCR beta sequences and their occurrence across donors.

Study-wide findings and limitations: Roughly uniform sequencing depth across donors was assumed in presence/absence analyses, although this assumption may not hold. In an earlier analysis of 587 of the donors, most TCR beta V segments appeared in productive rearrangements about 90% or about 30% of the time, broadly matching IMGT annotations. The authors suggested that the approach could potentially be generalized to other disease states and immunological phenotypes. The study gave a list of 150 to 200 TCR beta chains associated with cytomegalovirus. Because some donors lacked HLA typing at each locus, the association tests relied only on the typed subset. An association between a missense DCLRE1C variant and V-gene and J-gene trimming of TCR beta chains was found in a later genetic analysis and replicated in an independent cohort. In vitro tests confirmed that a few of the cytomegalovirus-associated TCR beta chains recognize cytomegalovirus antigens. The earlier analysis of 587 of the donors excluded roughly 17 rarely observed V segments, including chromosome 9 orphons, because counts were too low. Several of the top co-occurrence clusters appeared to be linked to parvovirus B19, influenza, CMV and Epstein-Barr virus, according to a later analysis. Most TCR sequences were observed very rarely across donors, whereas some public TCRs were present in many individuals. In a later genetic analysis, fewer N-insertions in productive TCRs were reported among donors in an Asian-associated ancestry cluster than the roughly 700-donor mean. A cluster of highly shared sequence variants was judged likely to be a technical artifact of the sequencing pipeline. In this cohort, only TCR beta chains were sequenced, and detectable features were limited by the absence of alpha or paired-chain data. According to a later analysis, TCR association rates differed among HLA loci, with DRB1 alleles showing the most associated TCRs and HLA-C alleles showing the fewest. Immune exposure information for the cohort was limited to CMV serostatus. Because the 87-base-pair reads could not distinguish some IMGT-functional V segments, including TRBV6-2 and TRBV6-3, those segments were excluded. In both the original and validation cohorts, the classifier was reported to diagnose cytomegalovirus status with high specificity and sensitivity. A further reported finding was that TCR beta sequences accurately predicted the HLA-A and HLA-B alleles for most subjects in the first cohort. In a later analysis, some 17,000 TCR beta sequences were associated with specific HLA alleles at a false discovery rate of 0.05. Strong co-occurrence of HLA alleles, especially DR and DQ, made assigning TCR associations to individual alleles difficult. Compared with equally common non-associated chains, HLA-associated TCR beta chains in a later analysis were more clonally expanded and had lower generation probabilities. In a later analysis, most CMV-associated TCR beta chains were found to appear HLA-restricted, with HLA associations seemingly driven largely by CMV exposure. Linkage disequilibrium might explain the correlated functional status among segregating V segments, but an unknown experimental factor could not be excluded.

The cohort was made up of 666 healthy bone marrow donors. Cohort members were all nominally healthy when sampled, although unrecorded immune exposures were likely present. The donor was CMV seronegative and was included in the group of a few hundred seronegative cohort members. A peripheral blood sample was collected from each donor, and TCR beta sequencing was performed on peripheral blood mononuclear cells. The Qiagen DNeasy Blood Extraction Kit was used to extract genomic DNA from the blood cell samples. The library was prepared using the immunoSEQ multiplex PCR assay. A mixture of 60 forward primers for TCR Vbeta segments and 13 reverse primers for TCR Jbeta segments was used in the multiplex PCR. Amplification of the CDR3 region of rearranged TCR beta genes was performed with a multiplex PCR assay on genomic DNA. Amplified TCR beta libraries were sequenced as 87-base-pair reads on the Illumina HiSeq System. The study's own analysis went as follows. A later analysis counted about 80 million unique TCR beta chains across the roughly 700 repertoires, and roughly 10 million of these chains were shared by at least two donors. A nearest-neighbor algorithm error-corrected the raw reads and collapsed the reads into unique sequences, merging closely related sequences to remove PCR and sequencing errors. CDR3 sequences were aligned to IMGT reference sequences to assign V, D and J gene segments. For a sequence to be retained, at least a six-nucleotide match to both a V gene segment and a J gene segment was required. Rearrangements were called productive when the CDR3 lacked stop codons and stayed in frame with V and J; all others were non-productive. CDR3 was defined by IMGT convention, running from the second conserved V-encoded cysteine to the conserved J-encoded phenylalanine. The earlier analysis of a few hundred of the donors excluded any sequence lacking an unambiguous match to a single V gene segment. An earlier analysis of fewer than 750 of the donors called V segments functional above 56.7% productive rearrangements and segregating when the between-donor standard deviation exceeded 5%. To diagnose cytomegalovirus status from the catalog of TCR beta chain sequences, a statistical classification framework was built. In a later analysis, V and J genes were assigned by comparing TCR nucleotide sequences against IMGT/GENE-DB human TR gene sequences. A later analysis assigned CDR3 sequences and most-parsimonious VDJ recombination scenarios with the TCRdist pipeline. A later analysis defined each TCR beta chain by its CDR3 amino acid sequence plus V-gene family, and excluded reads lacking a unique V-gene family. To address suspected cross-contamination and a sequencing artifact, a later analysis removed roughly 580 highly shared, low-generation-probability nucleotide sequences. For each public chain, a later analysis derived a clonal expansion index from normalized ranks of inferred template counts within each repertoire. Generation probabilities in a later analysis came from a VDJ recombination model fitted to out-of-frame rearrangements, and those results were checked against IGoR. Hypergeometric tests were used in a later analysis to score TCR-TCR, TCR-HLA and TCR-CMV co-occurrence, with a repertoire-size bias correction applied to the TCR pairs. To estimate false discovery rates, a later analysis permuted the HLA or CMV assignments 20 times. In a later analysis, co-occurring TCRs were grouped using DBSCAN, and TCRdist sequence similarity was added for clustering within HLA-allele-positive subsets. Repertoires with fewer than 30,000 or more than 120,000 public chains, plus five repertoires with anomalous nucleotide sharing, were excluded from co-occurrence clustering. TCRdb carries this immuneACCESS record with in-frame sequences only. Its versions omit some clonotypes, under half of them owing to an unresolved V gene in the studies checked, with the rest unexplained. The DNA gave D and trimming, while V, J and clone size come from that table. The sample table lists about 160,000 clones, 65% to 85% of them with a count of one. Of the sample, 0.77% falls within the top ten clones.

V is reduced by 3 bases and J by 0 bases, leaving a spacing of 8 bases between them. In the germline V gene (reference sequence), CDR1 corresponds to GTSNPN and CDR2 to SVGIG. From cysteine to phenylalanine, the CDR3 is 13 amino acids long. The sequence is cut down to CDR3 DNA, 39 bases in frame from base 1. The TCR was taken from a woman under 30 in good health and CMV-seronegative. The V and J genes are TRBV30 and TRBJ1-1; there is no confident call for the D gene. Material: PBMCs. CDR3 sequence: CAWRSDMNTEAFF. The nucleotides read TGTGCCTGGAGATCTGACATGAACACTGAAGCTTTCTTT.